Each of the 18 T cell receptor beta chains below was sequenced from the same sample in a study of blood T cell repertoires in COVID-19. Produced via immunoSEQ multiplex PCR; TCRdb's table is partial and in-frame only. The table shows some 110,000 clones, with 70% to 90% occurring only once. Material: peripheral blood. The receptors originated from a middle-aged man with acute or convalescent COVID-19.

J is TRBJ1-5 and V is TRBV19; tentatively, D is TRBD1 (6 bases). Germline V gives CDR1 LNHDA, CDR2 SQIVND (reference sequence). CDR3 length: 15 residues. The DNA of the CDR3 is TGTGCAAGCAGAGTCCAAGGGGGATTAAATCAGCCCCAGCATTTT. Its translation: CASRVQGGLNQPQHF.

The chain uses TRBV7-9 and TRBJ1-1, with unresolved D. The CDR3 runs to 13 residues. The V gene's germline CDR1 is SEHNR and CDR2 FQNEAQ (reference sequence). Between the trimmed V and J ends, which lost 1 base and 7 bases, there was a span of 10 bases. CDR3 nucleotide sequence: TGTGCCAGCAGCTTAGACCCTAGCGTTGAAGCTTTCTTT. Translated, it gives CASSLDPSVEAFF.

This clone appeared a few times. The chain combines TRBV11-3 with TRBJ2-1, with D perhaps TRBD1 (5 bases). CDR3 length: 13 amino acids. The V end lost 5 bases, the J end lost 6 bases, and 11 bases lay between the germline ends. CDR1 is SGHNT and CDR2 is YENEEA in the germline V gene. The chain's CDR3 is CASSTDRFNEQFF. CDR3 bases: TGTGCCAGCAGCACCGACAGATTCAATGAGCAGTTCTTC.

The chain uses TRBV19 and TRBJ2-2, with TRBD2 as a possible D gene (5 bases). V was pared by 5 bases and J by 5 bases, with 12 bases between. The CDR3 consists of 14 residues. Germline loops: CDR1 LNHDA, CDR2 SQIVND (reference sequence). The chain's CDR3 is CASSAITGTGELFF. The CDR3 coding sequence is TGTGCCAGTAGTGCAATTACGGGGACCGGGGAGCTGTTTTTT.

This rearrangement joins TRBV12-5 to TRBJ2-1; 7 bases agree with TRBD1. This CDR3 has 14 residues. The germline V gene has CDR1 LGHNT and CDR2 FRNRAP. Trimming removed 6 bases from V and 2 bases from J; junction bases left unmatched: 4. This CDR3 reads CASGPQGTYNEQFF. As DNA, the CDR3 is TGTGCTAGTGGACCACAGGGGACCTACAATGAGCAGTTCTTC.

The chain links TRBV11-2 to TRBJ2-2; TRBD2 matches at 7 bases. V shed 2 bases and J 6 bases; nucleotides not matched to a gene: 9. CDR1 is SGHAT and CDR2 is FQNNGV in the germline V gene. CDR3 length equals 16 residues. CDR3 coding DNA: TGTGCCAGCAGCTTAAGACGGGCGGGAGAGTCCGGGGAGCTGTTTTTT. The encoded protein is CASSLRRAGESGELFF.

The chain uses TRBV5-6 and TRBJ1-3, with D uncertain. Looked up from germline, CDR1 is SGHDT and CDR2 is YYEEEE. V was cut by 1 base and J by 4 bases, with 18 bases left in between. The CDR3 totals 17 residues. CDR3 sequence reads: CASSLRRLPGDGNTIYF. CDR3 nucleotides: TGTGCCAGCAGCTTGCGTCGGTTACCGGGAGACGGAAACACCATATATTTT.

This clone came up once. This rearrangement joins TRBV24-1 to TRBJ2-7, with D maybe TRBD1 (6 bases). CDR1 and CDR2 from the germline V gene are KGHDR and SFDVKD. The ends were cut back, 6 bases at V and 3 bases at J, with 17 bases in the middle. This CDR3 is 15 amino acids long. In DNA, the CDR3 is TGTGCCACCAGTTCCTCAGGGGCCAACAACTACGAGCAGTACTTC. Amino acid sequence: CATSSSGANNYEQYF.

The chain recombines TRBV3-1 (or the pseudogene TRBV3-2) with TRBJ1-2; perhaps TRBD1 as D (5 bases). Germline CDR1 is LGHDT and CDR2 is YNNKEL (reference sequence). The length of the CDR3 is 19 residues. V was pared by 0 bases and J by 4 bases, with 24 bases between. Written as DNA, the CDR3 is TGTGCCAGCAGCCAAGATCGGGGTAGGGACTCAGTAGTAGCCTATGGCTACACCTTC. Its protein is CASSQDRGRDSVVAYGYTF.

V usage is TRBV5-1 and J usage is TRBJ2-1; tentatively, D is TRBD1 (6 bases). V lost 1 base, J lost 5 bases, and 10 bases lay in between. The CDR3 has 14 amino acids. Germline CDR1 reads SGHRS; CDR2 reads YFSETQ. The CDR3 nucleotides read TGCGCCAGCAGCTTGACCGACAGGCACAATGAGCAGTTCTTC. It is translated as CASSLTDRHNEQFF.

The chain couples TRBV6-5 to TRBJ2-7; 7 nucleotides match TRBD1. Losses at the gene ends were 6 bases for V and 2 bases for J; bases not matched to a gene: 4. This CDR3 is built from 13 residues. The germline CDR1 and CDR2 sequences are MNHEY and SVGAGI. CDR3 amino acids: CASSRDRTYEQYF. The CDR3 coding sequence is TGTGCCAGCAGCCGGGACAGAACCTACGAGCAGTACTTC.

The chain joins TRBV10-3 to TRBJ2-3; tentative D call: TRBD2 (6 bases). This CDR3 has 12 amino acids. Germline V gene data show CDR1 as ENHRY and CDR2 as SYGVKD. The CDR3 nucleotides are TGTGGTTCCGGGACTAGCACAGATACGCAGTATTTT. Translating gives CGSGTSTDTQYF.

This chain uses TRBV9 with TRBJ1-4; tentative D call: TRBD1 (5 bases). The V end lost 0 bases, the J end lost 6 bases, and 12 bases lay between the germline ends. This CDR3 is built from 15 residues. Germline V gives CDR1 SGDLS, CDR2 YYNGEE. CDR3 sequence (DNA): TGTGCCAGCAGCGTAGGGGGTCAGGGTGATGAAAAACTGTTTTTT. This sequence encodes CASSVGGQGDEKLFF.

This clone showed up just a few times. The chain has TRBV5-4 and TRBJ2-6, with D possibly TRBD1 on 5 matching bases. CDR3 length equals 16 residues. Germline CDR1 SGHNT, CDR2 YYREEE (reference sequence). V lost 4 bases and J 0 bases, leaving 11 bases between the germline ends. This CDR3 reads CASSPTDSSGANVLTF. CDR3 DNA: TGTGCCAGCAGCCCAACAGACAGCTCTGGGGCCAACGTCCTGACTTTC.

CDR3: CASSSAADSYNEQFF. CDR3 nucleotide sequence: TGTGCCAGCAGTTCTGCAGCGGACTCCTACAATGAGCAGTTCTTC. The gene calls are TRBV27 and TRBJ2-1, with D maybe TRBD2 (5 bases). This CDR3 is built from 15 residues. The ends were cut back, 4 bases at V and 0 bases at J, with 10 bases in the middle. Germline V gene data show CDR1 as MNHEY and CDR2 as SMNVEV (reference sequence).

The sample holds one count of this clone. This chain connects TRBV5-5 to TRBJ1-2; D gene uncertain. V lost 0 bases, J lost 7 bases, and 10 bases lay in between. The CDR3 consists of 13 residues. Looked up from germline, CDR1 is SGHKS and CDR2 is YYEKEE (reference sequence). The CDR3 loop is CASSLDMAVGYTF. In DNA, the CDR3 is TGTGCCAGCAGCTTGGACATGGCAGTTGGCTACACCTTC. Based on the CDR3 plus reference TRBV5-5 and TRBJ1-2, the full variable domain is DAGVTQSPTHLIKTRGQQVTLRCSPISGHKSVSWYQQVLGQGPQFIFQYYEKEERGRGNFPDRFSARQFPNYSSELNVNALLLGDSALYLCASSLDMAVGYTFGSGTRLTVV.

The CDR3 coding sequence is TGTGCCAGCAGTGAAGGGGGGGCGAGAGCCTATGGCTACACCTTC. Translated, it gives CASSEGGARAYGYTF. The chain couples TRBV25-1 to TRBJ1-2; maybe TRBD1 (6 bases). Germline V gene data show CDR1 as MGHDK and CDR2 as SYGVNS. Trimming took 2 bases from V and 4 from J, leaving 14 bases between them. CDR3 length: 15 amino acids.

The chain carries TRBV30 and TRBJ1-2, with 7 bases lining up with TRBD1. With 5 bases clipped from V and 7 bases from J, the junction kept 7 bases outside the gene matches. The CDR3 length is 12 residues. Germline V CDR1 and CDR2: GTSNPN, SVGIG (reference sequence). The CDR3 loop is CAWGTENLGYTF. CDR3 bases: TGTGCCTGGGGGACAGAGAACCTTGGCTACACCTTC.